This TCR beta chain appears in the sequencing data of a study of blood T cell repertoires in COVID-19. Overall study: Some COVID-19 samples were acute and others convalescent; all came from the United States, Italy and Spain. T cells, B-cell-depleted T cells, or PBMCs provided the cDNA or gDNA that served as material.

The V gene end was trimmed by 4 bases and the J gene end by 2 bases; junction bases not matched to a gene: 8. CDR3 length: 15 amino acids. CDR1 is LNHNV and CDR2 is YYDKDF in the germline V gene (reference sequence). Per the study methods: Amplification with reference gene primers provided the estimates of nucleated cell counts. Profiled with immunoSEQ multiplex PCR; TCRdb holds only in-frame clones, not every one. V and J calls and clone size are those listed in that table; D and trimming were worked out from the DNA. Of about 130,000 clones listed, roughly nine tenths were seen once; the top ten hold 3% to 4%.

This clonotype was obtained from a middle-aged man with active COVID-19. The source material was peripheral blood. This sequence joins TRBV15 and TRBJ2-7, with 7 bases that match TRBD1. The CDR3 protein is CATSTGTEPTYEQYF. CDR3 in DNA: TGTGCCACCAGCACCGGGACAGAACCTACCTACGAGCAGTACTTC.